This record looks at one TCR beta chain sequence and its context. Its antigen remains unknown. This sample was taken from a study of chemoradiotherapy in HPV16-positive cancers. General study findings and limits: Better recurrence-free survival went with HPV-responsive T-cell expansion in HPV16-positive patients.

Samples were taken several times over chemoradiotherapy. TCRdb keeps only in-frame clones here, not all; method: immunoSEQ multiplex PCR. The table includes more than 35,000 clones, 65% to 80% detected once. Germline loops: CDR1 SGHRS, CDR2 YFSETQ. The CDR3 spans 13 residues. The J segment lost 2 bases and the V segment lost 9 bases, leaving 5 bases of the junction unmatched. The sequences come from blood, collected from a patient who underwent chemoradiotherapy. This chain joins TRBV5-1 and TRBJ2-3; 8 nucleotides match TRBD1. The clonotype was recovered from a human donor with HPV-associated anogenital cancer. The CDR3, as DNA: TGCGCCACCAGGACAGGGTCCACAGATACGCAGTATTTT. Translating gives CATRTGSTDTQYF.